This TCR beta chain was captured in a study of PD-1 blockade in mismatch repair-deficient tumors. Whole-study results and caveats: Rapid post-treatment expansion, then contraction, generally preceding radiologic response, marked tumor-resident clones.

The CDR3 covers 13 residues. V was cut by 5 bases and J by 6 bases, with 10 bases left in between. The V gene's germline CDR1 is SEHNR and CDR2 FQNEAQ (reference sequence). Assay: immunoSEQ multiplex PCR; the TCRdb copy retains only in-frame clones and omits some. The sample has roughly 130,000 clones; roughly 90% are singletons. Mismatch repair deficiency was confirmed in all patients, by PCR or immunohistochemistry. Turning to this clone: Antigen specificity is unknown.

Material: peripheral blood, obtained approximately 69 weeks after starting pembrolizumab. The source of this sequence is an adult with mismatch repair-deficient cancer. V is TRBV7-9 and J is TRBJ2-2, with D uncertain. The CDR3 DNA follows: TGTGCCAGCAGCCTCGAAGTTCCCGGGGAGCTGTTTTTT. This codes for CASSLEVPGELFF.